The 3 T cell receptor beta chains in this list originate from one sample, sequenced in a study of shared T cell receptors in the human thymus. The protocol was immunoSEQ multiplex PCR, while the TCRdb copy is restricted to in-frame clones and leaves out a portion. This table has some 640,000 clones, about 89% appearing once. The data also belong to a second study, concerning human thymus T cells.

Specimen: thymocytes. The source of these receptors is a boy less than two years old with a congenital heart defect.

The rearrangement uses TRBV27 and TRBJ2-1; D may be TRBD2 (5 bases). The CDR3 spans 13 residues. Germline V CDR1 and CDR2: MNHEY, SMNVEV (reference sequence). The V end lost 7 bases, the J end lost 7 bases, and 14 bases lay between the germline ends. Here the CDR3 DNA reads TGTGCCAGCATGACTCCCCTAGCAAATGAGCAGTTCTTC. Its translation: CASMTPLANEQFF.

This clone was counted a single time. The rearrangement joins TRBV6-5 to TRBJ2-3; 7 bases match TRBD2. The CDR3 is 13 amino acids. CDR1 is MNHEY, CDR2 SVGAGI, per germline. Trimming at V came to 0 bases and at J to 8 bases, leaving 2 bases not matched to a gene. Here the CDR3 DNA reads TGTGCCAGCAGTTACTCGACGGGGGGTACGCAGTATTTT. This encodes CASSYSTGGTQYF.

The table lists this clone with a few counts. The CDR3 spells CATSRDPPILAGGLLEQFF. CDR3 DNA: TGTGCCACCAGCAGAGATCCACCTATACTAGCGGGGGGCCTCTTAGAGCAGTTCTTC. The chain employs TRBV15 and TRBJ2-1; TRBD2 agrees at 12 bases. This CDR3 contains 19 residues. Germline V lookup: CDR1 LNHNV, CDR2 YYDKDF (reference sequence). Germline trimming cut 0 bases from V and 10 bases from J; bases unmatched to any gene: 16.